The 11 T cell receptor beta chains in this list originate from one sample, sequenced in a study of T cell responses to AZD1222 COVID-19 vaccine. The protocol was immunoSEQ multiplex PCR, while the TCRdb copy is restricted to in-frame clones and leaves out a portion. The repertoire holds about 130,000 clones, around 92% seen once, with 1.5% to 2% in the top ten. Specimen: peripheral blood, collected 28 days after the second AZD1222 dose. These receptors were obtained from an adult who received the AZD1222 COVID-19 vaccine.

The V and J genes are TRBV14 and TRBJ1-4, with D unresolved. V shed 4 bases and J shed 4 bases, with 13 bases lying between them. Germline V gene sequence: CDR1 SGHDN, CDR2 FVKESK. There are 15 residues in the CDR3. In DNA form, the CDR3 reads TGTGCCAGCAGCCCCCTACAACTGAGTAATGAAAAACTGTTTTTT. It encodes CASSPLQLSNEKLFF.

The chain is built from TRBV5-1 and TRBJ1-4; D unresolved. Germline-derived CDR1 and CDR2 are SGHRS and YFSETQ. This CDR3 region has 15 residues. Trimming took off 0 bases at V and 0 bases at J, with 6 bases between the two ends. In DNA form, the CDR3 reads TGCGCCAGCAGCTTGGTCGGAGCAACTAATGAAAAACTGTTTTTT. Encoded protein: CASSLVGATNEKLFF. The variable domain in full, with the rest retrieved from reference TRBV5-1 and TRBJ1-4, is KAGVTQTPRYLIKTRGQQVTLSCSPISGHRSVSWYQQTPGQGLQFLFEYFSETQRNKGNFPGRFSGRQFSNSRSEMNVSTLELGDSALYLCASSLVGATNEKLFFGSGTQLSVL.

The chain combines TRBV5-1 with TRBJ1-1; D unclear. The CDR3 runs 16 residues. Per the germline V gene, CDR1 is SGHRS and CDR2 is YFSETQ. V lost 4 bases and J lost 0, with 16 bases in between. The CDR3 DNA reads as TGCGCCAGCAGCCCGGGCCGCAATATTATGAACACTGAAGCTTTCTTT. It specifies CASSPGRNIMNTEAFF.

CDR3 DNA sequence: TGTGCCACCAGCGCCCCCGGCCGGATTAATGAAAAACTGTTTTTT. Protein: CATSAPGRINEKLFF. This chain joins TRBV15 and TRBJ1-4; D is uncertain. CDR3 length equals 15 residues. Deletions cut 5 bases from V and 4 bases from J, with 14 bases between. Per germline, CDR1 LNHNV and CDR2 YYDKDF (reference sequence).

The chain uses TRBV6-2 or TRBV6-3 and TRBJ1-5; TRBD1 is a possible D gene (5 bases). This CDR3 is built from 14 residues. V lost 5 bases to trimming and J lost 4 bases, with 12 bases between them. CDR1 is MNHEY, CDR2 SVGEGT, per germline. CDR3 DNA sequence: TGTGCCAGCAGTCCCTTGGGGGGAAATCAGCCCCAGCATTTT. Its translation is CASSPLGGNQPQHF.

The chain links TRBV7-6 to TRBJ2-1, with D possibly TRBD2 on 6 matching bases. V was pared by 3 bases and J by 10 bases, with 19 bases between. This CDR3 is built from 15 residues. Germline V gene sequence: CDR1 SGHVS, CDR2 FNYEAQ. The CDR3, as DNA: TGTGCCAGCAGCTTTACTGAAAACGGGAGTGGGGAGCAGTTCTTC. Amino acids: CASSFTENGSGEQFF. The whole variable domain, filled in from reference TRBV7-6 and TRBJ2-1, reads GAGVSQSPRYKVTKRGQDVALRCDPISGHVSLYWYRQALGQGPEFLTYFNYEAQQDKSGLPNDRFSAERPEGSISTLTIQRTEQRDSAMYRCASSFTENGSGEQFFGPGTRLTVL.

Here the CDR3 DNA reads TGTGCCAGCAGCTCGCTGCCCCATGAGCAGTTCTTC. Translating it yields CASSSLPHEQFF. The chain is built from TRBV9 and TRBJ2-1, with D hard to call. The CDR3 loop spans 12 amino acids. V lost 4 bases and J lost 8, with 10 bases in between. Per germline, CDR1 SGDLS and CDR2 YYNGEE. Filled out from reference TRBV9 and TRBJ2-1, the complete variable domain reads DSGVTQTPKHLITATGQRVTLRCSPRSGDLSVYWYQQSLDQGLQFLIQYYNGEERAKGNILERFSAQQFPDLHSELNLSSLELGDSALYFCASSSLPHEQFFGPGTRLTVL.

V gene TRBV18 combines with J gene TRBJ1-4; 10 bases line up with TRBD1. This CDR3 is 17 amino acids long. V gave up 3 bases and J gave up 6 bases; unmatched junction bases: 10. The V gene's germline CDR1 is KGHSH and CDR2 LQKENI. The CDR3 nucleotides are TGTGCCAGCTCACCGACAGGGGGCGGCCCTCGTGATGAAAAACTGTTTTTT. Translating it yields CASSPTGGGPRDEKLFF.

J is TRBJ2-1 and V is TRBV11-2; TRBD1 aligns across 8 bases. After removal of 5 bases from V and 7 bases from J, the junction contained 10 bases not matched to a gene. This CDR3 has 15 amino acids. CDR1 and CDR2 (germline): SGHAT, FQNNGV. The CDR3 sequence: CASSPDRGRLNEQFF. CDR3 DNA: TGTGCCAGCAGCCCCGACAGGGGTCGGCTGAATGAGCAGTTCTTC.

The chain uses TRBV10-3 and TRBJ1-6; TRBD1 aligns across 7 bases. With 6 bases clipped from V and 1 base from J, the junction kept 6 bases outside the gene matches. Germline V gene data show CDR1 as ENHRY and CDR2 as SYGVKD. The CDR3 consists of 16 residues. CDR3 nucleotides: TGTGCCATCAGGAGACAGGGAGGATCCTATAATTCACCCCTCCACTTT. Protein sequence: CAIRRQGGSYNSPLHF.

V usage is TRBV6-1 and J usage is TRBJ1-2; D is ambiguous. Germline V CDR1 and CDR2: MNHNS, SASEGT. Deletions cut 1 base from V and 7 bases from J, with 7 bases between. This CDR3 has 12 amino acids. In nucleotides, the CDR3 is TGTGCCAGCAGTGAAGGGGGTTCTGGCTACACCTTC. Amino acid sequence: CASSEGGSGYTF.